This T cell receptor (beta chain) came from a study of CD8 T cells in Susac syndrome. After extraction with the RNeasy kit, about 0.5 to 1 ug of the RNA was reverse transcribed using random hexamers. One entry per CDR3 protein results from TCRdb running MiXCR on the immunoSEQ multiplex PCR reads. The data show about 24,000 distinct CDR3 sequences, about 94% seen once. The T cells that were sequenced for TCR beta were CD8+ and CD4+ cells from blood. Under recently defined diagnostic criteria, the patients with Susac syndrome qualified as having definite or probable disease. The germline V gene has CDR1 SGHVS and CDR2 FQNEAQ. After removal of 7 bases from V and 4 bases from J, the junction contained 28 bases not matched to a gene. The CDR3 totals 21 residues.

Material: CD8+ T cells from PBMCs. V is TRBV7-8 and J is TRBJ2-1; 7 bases map to TRBD2. This sequence originates from a human donor with Susac syndrome. The CDR3 DNA follows: TGTGCCAGCACCACCCCCCCCACAGCGGGGTTGGCCCCTCACACATACAATGAGCAGTTCTTC. Encoded protein: CASTTPPTAGLAPHTYNEQFF.